Here is one T cell receptor beta chain with its context. This clonotype was seen only a few times. Its antigen has not been determined. No base-level quality is on record; no much larger clone is a single base apart. The sample comes from a study of T-cell memory formation after mild COVID-19 (dated by TCRdb to the early 2020s). Background for the entire study: TCR sequence clusters from the two donors were found to be largely donor specific. Longitudinal TCRalpha and TCRbeta repertoire sequencing tracked T-cell clones expanding and contracting after mild COVID-19 in two donors. Two young, previously healthy adult volunteers, one female and one male, were included in the cohort.

V ends up 3 bases short and J 3 bases short, with an unmatched junction base count of 7. The germline V gene (reference sequence) sets CDR1 to MNHEY and CDR2 to SMNVEV. The CDR3 starts with the cysteine, ends with the phenylalanine, and has 15 residues. Left in the record is the CDR3 DNA by itself, 45 bases read in frame from the first base. Ficoll-Paque density gradient centrifugation was the method used to isolate PBMCs. Data came from an Illumina NovaSeq 6000. TCRalpha and TCRbeta cDNA libraries were constructed by 5'RACE with constant-segment primers, with sample barcodes and unique molecular identifiers being introduced. Trizol reagent was used to extract RNA from every sample. Library amplification was performed in two PCR steps, and a second sample barcode and Illumina TruSeq adapters were introduced in the second step. Sequencing of the libraries was done on an Illumina NovaSeq, producing 2 x 150 bp paired-end reads. As for the authors' bioinformatics: The reads were demultiplexed and collapsed into UMI-guided consensus sequences using migec v1.2.7. Using mixcr v2.1.11, UMI consensuses were aligned to TRA and TRB V and J templates and then assembled into clonotypes. Clonotypes were classified as expanded or contracted when called significant by both edgeR and NoisET, with noise models trained on biological replicates. For edgeR calls, the thresholds were a false discovery rate-adjusted p below 0.01 and a log2 fold-change of 1. As an exploratory analysis of dynamics, PCA with hierarchical clustering was applied to max-normalized trajectories of the 1000 most abundant clonotypes. Separately sequenced CD4+ and CD8+ repertoires were used to assign a CD4 or CD8 phenotype to each responding clone. TCRdb reran the public reads through fastp at Q25 and MiXCR, keeping productive beta chains. Every distinct CDR3 protein forms one entry, paired with its most common genes and DNA. TCRdb assigned the V and J calls; the authors' analysis was not used. Across this sample there are 470,000 or so distinct CDR3 sequences, with around 19% seen only once. About 8.1% of the sample belongs to the ten largest clones.

Overall study outcomes, separate from this receptor: The study included only two mild cases, and larger cohorts that include severe cases with pre-infection samples were judged to be necessary. Clones contracting from day 15 to 85 had balanced CD4/CD8 phenotypes, while a second wave expanding from day 15 to 37 was biased towards CD4+. The detection of some responding clones in pre-infection memory suggests that pre-existing cross-reactive memory T cells joined the SARS-CoV-2 response. Contracting CD4+ clones were found mainly in CM and EM memory subsets, while CD8+ clones were enriched in EMRA. SARS-CoV-2 specificity was not confirmed for the second-wave clones peaking on day 37.

The rearranged chain carries TRBV27 and TRBJ2-7, with 8 bases aligning to TRBD1. Sequencing was done on a sample of PBMCs or a T cell subset sorted from them (not recorded which). This TCR derives from an adult woman who had mild COVID-19 (a few samples of this study predate the infection). The sample titles of this study are shuffled in the database, so cell type and time point are left out; the donor was told from shared clones. The bases read TGTGCCAGCAGTTTCGTTGGGACAGGATTCTACGAGCAGTACTTC. Its coded protein is CASSFVGTGFYEQYF.